This T cell receptor (beta chain) appears in the sequencing data of a study of blood T cell repertoires in COVID-19. Study at large: The United States, Italy and Spain provided the acute and convalescent COVID-19 samples. The cDNA or gDNA used as material had been derived from T cells, B-cell-depleted T cells, or PBMCs.

Source study methods: Estimation of nucleated cell counts was performed using reference gene primer amplification. The table came from immunoSEQ multiplex PCR; TCRdb's copy has only in-frame clones and leaves some out. The V and J calls and clone size come from that table; D and trimming were worked out from the DNA. The table lists about 150,000 clones, roughly 81% of them singletons. The receptor was isolated from a human donor with acute or convalescent COVID-19. The donor label of this sample is uncertain. The sample consisted of peripheral blood.

The CDR3 loop is CASSLITSEGNEQFF. CDR3 bases: TGTGCCAGCAGCTTAATTACTAGCGAGGGCAATGAGCAGTTCTTC. The chain combines TRBV7-6 with TRBJ2-1, with 7 bases matching TRBD2. Unmatched junction bases numbered 7, after V lost 2 bases and J lost 6 bases. Germline assignment: CDR1 SGHVS and CDR2 FNYEAQ. The CDR3 consists of 15 residues.